Listed below are T cell receptor beta chains from one sample, sequenced in a study of cytomegalovirus exposure and HLA in healthy donors. Clones were sequenced by immunoSEQ multiplex PCR, and TCRdb holds only the in-frame ones, with some missing. Of more than 150,000 clones in the sample, more than 60% are singletons; the top ten hold less than 9.5%. Sequenced sample: PBMCs. These receptors all come from a woman aged 40 to 49 in good health and CMV-seropositive. Both conserved end residues are trimmed from each CDR3.

V gene	J gene	CDR3 length	CDR3 protein
TRBV18	TRBJ2-7	13	ASSPQSDSYYEQY
TRBV13	TRBJ1-1	13	ASSLEVGGNTEAF
TRBV19	TRBJ1-1	12	ASSINQGGTEAF
TRBV19	TRBJ1-2	14	ASSRLTGAQSYGYT
TRBV6-5	TRBJ1-3	13	ASRPGQGGRNTIY
TRBV7-2	TRBJ2-5	12	ASGTVGSQETQY
TRBV19	TRBJ2-2	13	ASNTRISNTGELF
TRBV2	TRBJ1-2	14	ASSEAGGQGACGYT
TRBV7-9	TRBJ2-2	13	ASTQSTAGGRELF
TRBV15	TRBJ1-2	14	ATSRDHYSSNYGYT
TRBV29-1	TRBJ2-3	12	SVGGYGSTDTQY
TRBV7-7	TRBJ2-2	13	ASSETSGDAGELF
TRBV7-9	TRBJ1-2	10	ASSPRDNGYT
TRBV6-6	TRBJ2-3	12	ASRPRQVLDTQY
TRBV5-1	TRBJ2-3	12	ASSPTGWTDTQY
TRBV5-1	TRBJ2-3	15	ASSVGSSSRITDTQY
TRBV5-1	TRBJ2-5	12	ASSLGGYQETQY
TRBV6-6	TRBJ2-7	11	ASSYAGAYEQY
TRBV19	TRBJ1-1	12	ASSISGDSGEAF
TRBV6-5	TRBJ2-3	12	ASSRGQDADTQY
TRBV5-8	TRBJ2-3	15	ASSLGSGTGVTDTQY
TRBV29-1	TRBJ2-4	12	SVTSEGPKNIQY
TRBV2	TRBJ1-5	13	ASSQDIDSNQPQH
TRBV27	TRBJ2-3	14	ASSRGLAGGQDTQY
TRBV18	TRBJ2-1	10	ASSGPVNEQF
TRBV7-9	TRBJ1-2	15	ASSLGQSFTSNYGYT
TRBV5-1	TRBJ2-1	13	ASSHTTGRANEQF
TRBV5-8	TRBJ1-2	12	ASSSTGSNYGYT
TRBV15	TRBJ1-5	11	ATSRVRQQPQH
TRBV27	TRBJ2-5	12	ASSLQGADETQY
TRBV19	TRBJ1-3	16	ASTPLDSDSSSGNTIY
TRBV28	TRBJ2-1	13	ASRTAGGGYNEQF
TRBV4-3	TRBJ2-2	14	ASSQGRTVYTGELF
TRBV19	TRBJ1-5	13	ASSIMAEGNQPQH
TRBV4-3	TRBJ2-3	14	ASSQDPGAGRDTQY
TRBV7-9	TRBJ1-4	13	ASSTAGTDNEKLF
TRBV27	TRBJ1-5	11	ASSRESNQPQH
TRBV15	TRBJ1-3	14	ATSRDRGHSGNTIY
TRBV11-2	TRBJ2-7	13	ASSLDGGLANEQY
TRBV11-3	TRBJ2-1	11	ASSLVLESEQF
TRBV28	NA	11	ASRTGVAYEQY
TRBV27	TRBJ2-7	14	ASSLTSQGPSYEQY
TRBV27	TRBJ1-1	12	ASTSGVWATEAF
TRBV6-5	TRBJ1-1	13	ASSYSVRVHTEAF
TRBV6-5	TRBJ1-2	11	ASSYGHNYGYT
TRBV18	TRBJ1-3	13	ASSPGRQAGNTIY
TRBV28	TRBJ2-4	15	ASSSLARDPLGYIQY
TRBV9	TRBJ1-1	13	ASSVVGAGNTEAF
TRBV19	TRBJ2-3	13	ASTSPGLVSDTQY
TRBV27	TRBJ1-1	14	ASRHRGVGVNTEAF
TRBV25-1	TRBJ1-1	12	ASSDRGWDTEAF
TRBV18	TRBJ2-4	16	ASSPVVTRGPAKNIQY